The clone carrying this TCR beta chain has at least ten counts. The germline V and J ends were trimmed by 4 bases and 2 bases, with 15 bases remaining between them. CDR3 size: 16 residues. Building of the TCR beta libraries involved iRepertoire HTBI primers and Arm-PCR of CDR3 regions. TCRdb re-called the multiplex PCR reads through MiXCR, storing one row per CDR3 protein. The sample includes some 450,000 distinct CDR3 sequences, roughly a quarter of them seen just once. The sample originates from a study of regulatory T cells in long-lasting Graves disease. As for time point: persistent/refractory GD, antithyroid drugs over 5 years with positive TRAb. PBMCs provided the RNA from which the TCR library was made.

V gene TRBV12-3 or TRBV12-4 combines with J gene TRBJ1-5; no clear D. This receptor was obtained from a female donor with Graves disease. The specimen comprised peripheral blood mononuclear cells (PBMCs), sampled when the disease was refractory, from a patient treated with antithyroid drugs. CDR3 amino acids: CASSSHIVGGNQPQHF. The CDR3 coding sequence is TGTGCCAGCAGTTCCCACATAGTGGGAGGCAATCAGCCCCAGCATTTT.